These 14 T cell receptor beta chains were all obtained from the same sample, sequenced in a study of cytotoxic CD8 clonotypes in ibrutinib-treated CLL. Method: immunoSEQ multiplex PCR; TCRdb's copy keeps in-frame clones and lacks some. The table includes approximately 84,000 clones, about 86% detected once. The specimen comprised PBMCs, sampled before ibrutinib treatment. The receptors were gathered from a human donor with chronic lymphocytic leukemia.

There are a few counts of this clone. CDR3 region: CASSWPWDRGPGELFF. CDR3 DNA: TGCGCCAGCAGCTGGCCTTGGGACCGGGGACCCGGGGAGCTGTTTTTT. The J gene is TRBJ2-2, the V gene TRBV5-1; tentatively, D is TRBD1 or TRBD2 (5 bases each). The V end was cut by 3 bases, the J end by 6 bases, with 18 bases between. The germline V gene has CDR1 SGHRS and CDR2 YFSETQ. This CDR3 comprises 16 residues.

CDR3 region: CASSLDRSGGETQYF. The CDR3 DNA follows: TGTGCCAGCAGCCTCGATCGGTCTGGAGGAGAGACCCAGTACTTC. This rearrangement joins TRBV6-5 to TRBJ2-5; maybe TRBD2 (5 bases). The germline gives CDR1 MNHEY, CDR2 SVGAGI. The length of the CDR3 is 15 residues. V shed 6 bases and J shed 4 bases, with 18 bases lying between them.

This clone appeared a few times. V gene TRBV28 combines with J gene TRBJ2-7; 11 bases are a match to TRBD1. V lost 5 bases to trimming and J lost 7 bases; unmatched junction nucleotides: 4. Per the germline V gene, CDR1 is MDHEN and CDR2 is SYDVKM. This CDR3 comprises 13 residues. CDR3 protein: CASSGQGAWEQYF. The CDR3 bases are TGTGCCAGCAGTGGACAGGGGGCGTGGGAGCAGTACTTC.

V usage is TRBV5-1 and J usage is TRBJ2-7; D ambiguous. Trimming removed 0 bases from V and 6 bases from J, with 13 bases in between. CDR3 size: 14 residues. CDR1 and CDR2 (germline): SGHRS, YFSETQ. CDR3 residues: CASSLVQPPSEQYF. The CDR3 DNA follows: TGCGCCAGCAGCTTGGTCCAGCCTCCTAGCGAGCAGTACTTC.

This rearrangement joins TRBV21-1 to TRBJ2-3; the table's D call, TRBD2, has no DNA check behind it. TRBV21-1 is recorded as a pseudogene. CDR3 length: 18 amino acids. CDR3 DNA sequence: TGTGCCAGCAGCAAAGGGCCGACTAGCGGGAGGGCCGCAGATACGCAGTATTTT. Its translation: CASSKGPTSGRAADTQYF.

CDR3 residues: CASSLGMLAAQETQYF. The CDR3 region has the DNA TGCGCCAGCAGCTTGGGTATGTTGGCGGCCCAAGAGACCCAGTACTTC. The V gene is TRBV5-1, the J gene TRBJ2-5; D is unresolved. Per germline, CDR1 SGHRS and CDR2 YFSETQ. The CDR3 spans 16 residues. Trimming removed 0 bases at V and 1 base at J, with 13 bases between.

The chain recombines TRBV18 with TRBJ1-2; no reliable D call. Germline V gives CDR1 KGHSH, CDR2 LQKENI. This CDR3 comprises 12 residues. V was cut by 2 bases and J by 4 bases, with 5 bases left in between. The CDR3 region is CASSPVSYGYTF. CDR3 coding DNA: TGTGCCAGCTCACCAGTGAGCTATGGCTACACCTTC.

Only a few counts were recorded for this clone. CDR3 sequence: CASRTGGELQPQHF. The CDR3 region has the DNA TGTGCCAGTAGAACCGGGGGTGAGCTCCAGCCCCAGCATTTT. The chain uses TRBV19 and TRBJ1-5, with a weak D call TRBD1 (5 bases). In germline, CDR1 is LNHDA, CDR2 SQIVND (reference sequence). The CDR3 runs to 14 residues. Trimming pared 6 bases from V and 7 bases from J, leaving 16 bases between. The full variable domain, its missing parts supplied by reference TRBV19 and TRBJ1-5, is DGGITQSPKYLFRKEGQNVTLSCEQNLNHDAMYWYRQDPGQGLRLIYYSQIVNDFQKGDIAEGYSVSREKKESFPLTVTSAQKNPTAFYLCASRTGGELQPQHFGDGTRLSIL.

V and J are TRBV28 and TRBJ1-2; D perhaps matches TRBD1 (5 bases). V lost 4 bases, J lost 4 bases, and 7 bases lay in between. In germline, CDR1 is MDHEN, CDR2 SYDVKM. CDR3 size: 12 residues. CDR3 in DNA: TGTGCCAGCAGTTGGGGGATCTATGGCTACACCTTC. Its protein product is CASSWGIYGYTF.

V is TRBV6-1 and J is TRBJ1-5; a possible D gene is TRBD1 (6 bases). The CDR3 has 15 amino acids. The V gene's germline CDR1 is MNHNS and CDR2 SASEGT. V was pared by 5 bases and J by 0 bases, with 11 bases between. The CDR3 spells CASSFDRSSNQPQHF. The CDR3, as DNA: TGTGCCAGCAGTTTCGACAGGAGTAGCAATCAGCCCCAGCATTTT.

This chain uses TRBV29-1 with TRBJ2-1, with 9 bases that match TRBD2. With 2 bases clipped from V and 8 bases from J, the junction kept 13 bases outside the gene matches. CDR1 and CDR2 from the germline V gene are SQVTM and ANQGSEA. The CDR3 consists of 16 residues. Here the CDR3 reads CSVEKGAGGPVDEQFF. CDR3 DNA sequence: TGCAGCGTTGAAAAAGGGGCGGGAGGGCCCGTTGATGAGCAGTTCTTC.

The chain uses TRBV7-3 and TRBJ2-7, with 9 bases lining up with TRBD1. In germline, CDR1 is SGHTA, CDR2 FQGTGA. V was clipped by 4 bases and J by 6 bases; unmatched bases: 10. This CDR3 region has 15 residues. The CDR3 sequence: CASSSVDRGNSEQYF. DNA for the CDR3: TGTGCCAGCAGCTCCGTGGACAGGGGAAATAGCGAGCAGTACTTC.

J is TRBJ1-4 and V is TRBV29-1, with 8 bases fitting TRBD1. Germline V lookup: CDR1 SQVTM, CDR2 ANQGSEA. V shed 4 bases, J shed 7 bases, and the junction held 11 bases outside the gene matches. This CDR3 is built from 15 residues. The CDR3 loop reads CSVVAQGGNVEKLFF. CDR3 in DNA: TGCAGCGTTGTTGCACAGGGGGGGAACGTTGAAAAACTGTTTTTT.

The CDR3 region has the DNA TGTGCCAGCATGTGGGGGCGGGAGATTGACGAGCAGTACTTC. Protein sequence: CASMWGREIDEQYF. This sequence joins TRBV2 and TRBJ2-7; D perhaps matches TRBD2 (7 bases). The CDR3 is 14 residues long. V lost 7 bases and J 5 bases, leaving 18 bases between the germline ends. Germline lookup yields CDR1 SNHLY and CDR2 FYNNEI.